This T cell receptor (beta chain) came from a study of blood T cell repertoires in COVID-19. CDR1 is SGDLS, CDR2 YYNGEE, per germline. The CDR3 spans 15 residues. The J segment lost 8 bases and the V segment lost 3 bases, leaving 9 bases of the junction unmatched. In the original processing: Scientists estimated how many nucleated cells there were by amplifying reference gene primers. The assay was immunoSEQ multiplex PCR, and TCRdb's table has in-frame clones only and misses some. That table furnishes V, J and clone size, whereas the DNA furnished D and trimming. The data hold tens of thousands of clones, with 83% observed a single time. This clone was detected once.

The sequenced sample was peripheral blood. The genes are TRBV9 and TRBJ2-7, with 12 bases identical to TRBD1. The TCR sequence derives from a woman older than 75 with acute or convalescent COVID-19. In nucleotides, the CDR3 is TGTGCCAGCAGCGGGGCAGGGACAGGGGGCGAAAAGCAGTACTTC. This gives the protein CASSGAGTGGEKQYF.